This TCR beta chain was retrieved from a study of blood T cell repertoires in COVID-19. Using immunoSEQ multiplex PCR, the repertoire was profiled, and TCRdb retains in-frame clones only, with some absent. The table records around 620,000 clones, 85% to 90% of them present only once. CDR1 MNHEY and CDR2 SVGAGI come from the germline V gene. This CDR3 region has 14 residues. V lost 6 bases and J lost 1, with 12 bases in between. The chain couples TRBV6-5 to TRBJ1-1, with unresolved D. Sequencing was carried out using peripheral blood. The source is a woman aged 18-29 years with acute or convalescent COVID-19. DNA for the CDR3: TGTGCCAGCAGCTCGAGAGGATGGAACACTGAAGCTTTCTTT. Translation gives CASSSRGWNTEAFF.